This T cell receptor (beta chain) was captured in a study of blood T cell repertoires in COVID-19. The CDR3 has 15 amino acids. The germline CDR1 and CDR2 sequences are SGHRS and YFSETQ. Unmatched junction bases numbered 8, after V lost 7 bases and J lost 7 bases. The method was immunoSEQ multiplex PCR; TCRdb's version includes in-frame clones alone and lacks a portion of them. The repertoire consists of 30,000 or so clones, with approximately 88% occurring once and the leading ten covering approximately 10%. This receptor was taken from a man aged 80 or over with active COVID-19. Sequenced: peripheral blood. This chain connects TRBV5-1 to TRBJ1-4; 12 nucleotides align to TRBD1. CDR3 coding DNA: TGCGCCAGCTCCCGGGACAGGGGGCGCGGTGAAAAACTGTTTTTT. It codes for CASSRDRGRGEKLFF.